In this sample, the clone carrying this T cell receptor (beta chain) turned up many times. Its specificity is not known. Universal primer sites and UMIs were introduced during 5'RACE template-switching synthesis of TCR cDNA. TCRdb processed the 5' RACE reads anew with MiXCR; each CDR3 protein has one entry. The repertoire consists of under 600,000 distinct CDR3 sequences, with around a fifth occurring once and the leading ten covering around 16%. This entry comes from a study of T cells after yellow fever vaccination. Whole-study context: Preparation of fractions with low cell numbers was performed using SMART-Seq v4 Ultra Low Input.

After removal of 4 bases from V and 10 bases from J, the junction contained 4 bases not matched to a gene. Germline CDR1 reads MDHEN; CDR2 reads SYDVKM. The CDR3 consists of 14 residues. General study findings and limits: The presence of abundant clonotypes contaminating from the bulk population was possible in FACS-sorted repertoires. Researchers report a weaker secondary response that nonetheless peaked faster, day 5 versus 15.

This specimen was PBMCs, taken approximately 20 days after the first yellow fever vaccination. The receptor comes from a young man who received the YFV17D yellow fever vaccine. V is TRBV28 and J is TRBJ1-6, with 10 bases lining up with TRBD1. CDR3 sequence: CASSSDRGRSPLHF. The CDR3 DNA is TGTGCCAGCAGTTCGGACAGGGGGAGGTCACCCCTCCACTTT.